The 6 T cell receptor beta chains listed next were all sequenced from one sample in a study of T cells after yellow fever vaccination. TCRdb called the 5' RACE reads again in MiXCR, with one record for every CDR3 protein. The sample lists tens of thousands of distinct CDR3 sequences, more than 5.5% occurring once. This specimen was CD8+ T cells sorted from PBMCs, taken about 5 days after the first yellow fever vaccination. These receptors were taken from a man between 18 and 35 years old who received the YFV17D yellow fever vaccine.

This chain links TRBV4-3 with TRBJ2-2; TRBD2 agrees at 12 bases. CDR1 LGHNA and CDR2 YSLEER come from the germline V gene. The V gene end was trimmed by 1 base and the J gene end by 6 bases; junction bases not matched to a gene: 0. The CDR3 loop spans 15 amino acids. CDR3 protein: CASSQASGGAGELFF. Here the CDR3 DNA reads TGCGCCAGCAGCCAAGCTAGCGGGGGGGCCGGGGAGCTGTTTTTT.

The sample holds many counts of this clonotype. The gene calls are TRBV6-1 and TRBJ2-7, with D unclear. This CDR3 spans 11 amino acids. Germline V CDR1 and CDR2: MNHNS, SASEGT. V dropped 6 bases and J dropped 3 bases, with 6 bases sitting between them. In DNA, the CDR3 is TGTGCCAGCAGCATAATCTACGAGCAGTACTTC. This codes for CASSIIYEQYF.

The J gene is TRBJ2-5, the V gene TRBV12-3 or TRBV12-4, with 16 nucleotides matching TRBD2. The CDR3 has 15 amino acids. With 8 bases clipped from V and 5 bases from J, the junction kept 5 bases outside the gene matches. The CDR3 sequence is CASWGLAGGLETQYF. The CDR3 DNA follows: TGTGCCAGCTGGGGACTAGCGGGGGGGCTCGAGACCCAGTACTTC.

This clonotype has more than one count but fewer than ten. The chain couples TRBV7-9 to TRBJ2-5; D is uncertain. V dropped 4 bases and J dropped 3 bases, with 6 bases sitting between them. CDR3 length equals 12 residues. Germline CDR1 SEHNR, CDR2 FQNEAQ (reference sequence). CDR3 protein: CASSSLKETQYF. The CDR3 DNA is TGTGCCAGCAGCTCACTGAAAGAGACCCAGTACTTC.

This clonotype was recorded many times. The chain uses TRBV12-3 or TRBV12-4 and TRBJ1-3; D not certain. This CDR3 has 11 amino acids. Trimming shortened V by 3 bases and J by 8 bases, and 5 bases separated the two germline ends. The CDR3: CASSLMDTIYF. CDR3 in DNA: TGTGCCAGCAGTTTGATGGACACCATATATTTT.

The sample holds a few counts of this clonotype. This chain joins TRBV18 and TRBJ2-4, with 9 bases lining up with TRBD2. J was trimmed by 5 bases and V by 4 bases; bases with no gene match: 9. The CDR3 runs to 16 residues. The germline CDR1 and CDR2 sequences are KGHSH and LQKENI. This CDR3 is CASSRPTSGLENIQYF. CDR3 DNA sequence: TGTGCCAGCTCACGACCTACTAGCGGGTTGGAAAACATTCAGTACTTC.